The subject of this entry is one T cell receptor (beta chain). Its specificity is not known. PBMCs were isolated at a quantity of at least 6 million per sample. The length of the CDR3 is 15 residues. V gave up 6 bases and J gave up 0 bases, with 11 bases separating them. This sample is part of a study of blood T cells in healthy people across ages. General study findings and limits: Both higher diversity and more naive CD4+ cells marked long-lived donors when set against aged donors. Roughly linearly, TCR beta diversity per million T cells fell as age increased.

A sample-barcoded 5' primer and a J-beta primer mix were used in a second PCR of roughly 7 to 11 cycles. Every cDNA molecule carried a tag from a template-switch adaptor bearing 12 random nucleotides. TCRdb used MiXCR to reprocess the 5' RACE reads, holding one entry per CDR3 protein. This sample yields 800,000 to 950,000 distinct CDR3 sequences, of which roughly 40% are seen a single time; roughly 13% belongs to the top ten. The chain carries TRBV12-3 or TRBV12-4 and TRBJ1-4, with D hard to call. This clonotype was obtained from a man aged 18 to 35 in good health. The sequenced material came from blood. The CDR3 is CASRPPGATNEKLFF. In nucleotides, the CDR3 is TGTGCCAGCAGACCCCCGGGTGCAACTAATGAAAAACTGTTTTTT.